Each of the 32 T cell receptor beta chains below was sequenced from the same sample in a study of blood T cell repertoires in COVID-19. Some clones are missing from TCRdb's copy, which holds only in-frame ones; the method was immunoSEQ multiplex PCR. The sample has around 280,000 clones; approximately 86% are singletons. Sequencing was carried out using peripheral blood. The receptors originated from a man between 65 and 85 years old with acute or convalescent COVID-19.

The CDR3 DNA reads TGTGCCAGCTCAGGGGGCCCAATGGGGCCCCAGCATTTT. It specifies CASSGGPMGPQHF. This chain joins TRBV18 and TRBJ1-5, with D possibly being TRBD1 (6 bases). This CDR3 has 13 residues. Germline V lookup: CDR1 KGHSH, CDR2 LQKENI. Trimming shortened V by 5 bases and J by 9 bases, and 14 bases separated the two germline ends.

This chain uses TRBV5-1 with TRBJ2-5, with D possibly TRBD2 on 6 matching bases. Trimming shortened V by 1 base and J by 7 bases, and 11 bases separated the two germline ends. This CDR3 spans 13 amino acids. Germline CDR1 and CDR2: SGHRS and YFSETQ. The DNA of the CDR3 is TGCGCCAGCAGCTTGTCGGGGGTTTGGACCCAGTACTTC. This gives the protein CASSLSGVWTQYF.

The CDR3 nucleotides read TGTGCCAGCCGGGACTTTAAGAACACCGGGGAGCTGTTTTTT. The encoded protein is CASRDFKNTGELFF. The chain carries TRBV3-1 (or the pseudogene TRBV3-2) and TRBJ2-2; D may be TRBD2 (6 bases). V dropped 8 bases and J dropped 1 base, with 11 bases sitting between them. The CDR3 has 14 residues. Germline-derived CDR1 and CDR2 are LGHDT and YNNKEL (reference sequence).

J is TRBJ2-3 and V is TRBV28; a weak D match, TRBD2 (6 bases). Germline CDR1 and CDR2: MDHEN and SYDVKM. The CDR3 runs 13 residues. The ends were cut back, 6 bases at V and 4 bases at J, with 11 bases in the middle. Written as DNA, the CDR3 is TGTGCCAGCAGCGGAGGGGCCCCAGATACGCAGTATTTT. As protein: CASSGGAPDTQYF.

The chain's CDR3 is CASSPQSRTGAFF. CDR3 bases: TGTGCCAGCAGCCCCCAATCACGGACAGGGGCTTTCTTT. The chain combines TRBV7-8 with TRBJ1-1; 8 bases are a match to TRBD1. This CDR3 spans 13 amino acids. J gave up 11 bases and V 5 bases, and 10 bases lay outside the gene matches. The germline V gene has CDR1 SGHVS and CDR2 FQNEAQ.

V gene TRBV28 combines with J gene TRBJ2-6; maybe TRBD2 (5 bases). V was trimmed by 2 bases and J by 0 bases, leaving 11 bases between them. The CDR3 is made up of 17 amino acids. Germline loops: CDR1 MDHEN, CDR2 SYDVKM. The CDR3 region has the DNA TGTGCCAGCAGTTTAACCGGGGTGAGCTCTGGGGCCAACGTCCTGACTTTC. This encodes CASSLTGVSSGANVLTF.

The chain couples TRBV2 to TRBJ2-1, with TRBD2 identical over 8 bases. Trimming at V came to 6 bases and at J to 0 bases, leaving 4 bases not matched to a gene. Germline CDR1 is SNHLY and CDR2 is FYNNEI. The CDR3 runs to 15 residues. In nucleotides, the CDR3 is TGTGCCAGCAGGGGAGCGGGGGCCTCCTACAATGAGCAGTTCTTC. Translating gives CASRGAGASYNEQFF.

This clone appeared a single time. Written as DNA, the CDR3 is TGTGCCAGCAGCCATCCACAGGGGTTCTCTGGAAACACCATATATTTT. Residues: CASSHPQGFSGNTIYF. The chain has TRBV4-2 and TRBJ1-3, with 7 bases matching TRBD1. Trimming cost V 3 bases and J 0 bases; bases outside gene matches: 5. Per the germline V gene, CDR1 is LGHNA and CDR2 is YNFKEQ. This CDR3 region has 16 residues.

The J gene is TRBJ2-5, the V gene TRBV27, with D perhaps matching TRBD2 (6 bases). Germline CDR1 is MNHEY and CDR2 is SMNVEV (reference sequence). The CDR3 length is 14 residues. Trimming stripped 0 bases from V and 5 bases from J, with 10 bases between. CDR3 in amino acids: CASSLSKGRETQYF. The CDR3 DNA reads as TGTGCCAGCAGTTTATCGAAGGGGAGGGAGACCCAGTACTTC.

V gene TRBV12-3 or TRBV12-4 combines with J gene TRBJ1-4; D unclear. The length of the CDR3 is 13 residues. The V gene lost 8 bases and the J gene lost 0 bases, with 7 bases spanning the gap. CDR3 protein: CASSHSTNEKLFF. The CDR3 DNA reads as TGTGCCAGCTCTCACTCAACTAATGAAAAACTGTTTTTT.

This clone appeared once. The chain joins TRBV2 to TRBJ2-3; 8 bases align to TRBD2. Germline V lookup: CDR1 SNHLY, CDR2 FYNNEI. CDR3 size: 18 residues. V was pared by 6 bases and J by 4 bases, with 18 bases of the junction left unmatched. This CDR3 is CASSYGTSRGFSADTQYF. CDR3 in DNA: TGTGCCAGCAGCTACGGGACTAGTAGGGGTTTTAGTGCAGATACGCAGTATTTT.

The chain couples TRBV7-2 to TRBJ2-7; tentatively, D is TRBD2 (6 bases). The CDR3 has 15 residues. V lost 1 base to trimming and J lost 2 bases, with 12 bases between them. Germline V gives CDR1 SGHTA, CDR2 FQGNSA. The chain's CDR3 is CASSLGVAAPYEQYF. CDR3 coding DNA: TGTGCCAGCAGCTTAGGGGTAGCGGCGCCCTACGAGCAGTACTTC.

Worth noting for this clone: In the same sample, other DNA sequences code for this CDR3. The V and J genes are TRBV19 and TRBJ1-5; unclear D gene. Trimming removed 1 base at V and 6 bases at J, with 13 bases between. This CDR3 spans 15 amino acids. Per germline, CDR1 LNHDA and CDR2 SQIVND (reference sequence). CDR3: CASSIGGGRGQPQHF. The CDR3 DNA reads TGTGCCAGTAGTATAGGAGGAGGGCGCGGTCAGCCCCAGCATTTT.

The chain couples TRBV9 to TRBJ2-7, with D possibly TRBD1 on 6 matching bases. V was cut by 0 bases and J by 3 bases, with 16 bases left in between. Per the germline V gene, CDR1 is SGDLS and CDR2 is YYNGEE. This CDR3 comprises 16 residues. The CDR3 loop is CASSVGGSGTIYEQYF. CDR3 DNA: TGTGCCAGCAGCGTAGGGGGATCCGGGACAATCTACGAGCAGTACTTC.

This clone has just one count. The chain is built from TRBV9 and TRBJ1-3, with D maybe TRBD1 (5 bases). The CDR3 loop spans 17 amino acids. Trimming removed 0 bases at V and 2 bases at J, with 15 bases between. The germline gives CDR1 SGDLS, CDR2 YYNGEE. CDR3 in amino acids: CASSVAPFGGTGNTIYF. In DNA form, the CDR3 reads TGTGCCAGCAGCGTAGCCCCCTTCGGGGGAACTGGAAACACCATATATTTT.

This chain connects TRBV2 to TRBJ2-5; perhaps TRBD2 as D (5 bases). CDR3 length: 11 amino acids. The germline gives CDR1 SNHLY, CDR2 FYNNEI. The germline V and J ends were trimmed by 11 bases and 4 bases, with 11 bases remaining between them. CDR3 DNA sequence: TGTGCCGGCGGGCGCGGAGAGACCCAGTACTTC. Translated, it gives CAGGRGETQYF.

The V call is TRBV4-2, the J call TRBJ1-2, with TRBD1 matching 8 bases. V trimming: 0 bases; J trimming: 1 base; junction bases outside the gene matches: 4. Looked up from germline, CDR1 is LGHNA and CDR2 is YNFKEQ. The CDR3 runs 16 residues. This CDR3 reads CASSQDLDRGNYGYTF. The CDR3 nucleotides are TGTGCCAGCAGCCAAGATTTAGACAGGGGTAACTATGGCTACACCTTC.

This chain connects TRBV7-2 to TRBJ1-3, with TRBD1 as a possible D gene (6 bases). The V gene lost 5 bases and the J gene lost 9 bases, with 17 bases spanning the gap. CDR1 and CDR2 from the germline V gene are SGHTA and FQGNSA. The CDR3 has 14 residues. The CDR3 DNA is TGTGCCAGCAGCCGTACAGGACCCAGGGGCACCATATATTTT. This gives the protein CASSRTGPRGTIYF.

The chain joins TRBV28 to TRBJ2-2; a weak D match, TRBD2 (6 bases). V was cut by 6 bases and J by 6 bases, with 14 bases left in between. The CDR3 has 14 residues. The germline CDR1 and CDR2 sequences are MDHEN and SYDVKM. CDR3 sequence: CASSSAGSAGELFF. The CDR3 DNA reads TGTGCCAGCAGCTCCGCGGGGAGCGCCGGGGAGCTGTTTTTT.

CDR3: CASSLSNRINSPLHF. For the CDR3, the DNA is TGTGCCAGCAGTTTATCGAACAGAATTAATTCACCCCTCCACTTT. The chain employs TRBV27 and TRBJ1-6; D unresolved. The CDR3 totals 15 residues. CDR1 is MNHEY, CDR2 SMNVEV, per germline (reference sequence). V lost 0 bases and J 6 bases, leaving 9 bases between the germline ends.

The chain is built from TRBV11-2 and TRBJ1-1; no definite D call. Trimming took 2 bases from V and 8 from J, leaving 21 bases between them. The CDR3 loop spans 16 amino acids. In germline, CDR1 is SGHAT, CDR2 FQNNGV. This chain's CDR3 is CASSLMPLDKATEAFF. CDR3 nucleotide sequence: TGTGCCAGCAGCTTAATGCCGCTCGACAAGGCCACCGAAGCTTTCTTT. Looking up the rest from reference TRBV11-2 and TRBJ1-1 gives the full variable domain: EAGVAQSPRYKIIEKRQSVAFWCNPISGHATLYWYQQILGQGPKLLIQFQNNGVVDDSQLPKDRFSAERLKGVDSTLKIQPAKLEDSAVYLCASSLMPLDKATEAFFGQGTRLTVV.

The chain joins TRBV5-1 to TRBJ2-3; D may be TRBD2 (7 bases). Between the trimmed V and J ends, which lost 3 bases and 1 base, there was a span of 18 bases. The CDR3 covers 17 residues. The V gene's germline CDR1 is SGHRS and CDR2 YFSETQ. CDR3: CASSSLVGGAGTDTQYF. CDR3 DNA: TGCGCCAGCAGCTCACTGGTTGGGGGGGCCGGCACAGATACGCAGTATTTT.

The V and J genes are TRBV3-1 (or the pseudogene TRBV3-2) and TRBJ2-2; TRBD1 is a possible D gene (5 bases). Trimming removed 2 bases at V and 6 bases at J, with 16 bases between. CDR1 and CDR2 (germline): LGHDT, YNNKEL (reference sequence). The CDR3 totals 16 residues. CDR3 nucleotides: TGTGCCAGCAGCCAATATATGGCTTTACAGGCCGGGGAGCTGTTTTTT. Amino acid sequence: CASSQYMALQAGELFF.

J is TRBJ1-6 and V is TRBV28; the D gene is possibly TRBD1 (6 bases). The CDR3 spans 13 residues. Trimming left V 8 bases short and J 7 bases short, with 12 bases between. CDR1 and CDR2 (germline): MDHEN, SYDVKM. The CDR3 DNA reads TGTGCCAGCCTACAGGGATGGAATTCACCCCTCCACTTT. As protein: CASLQGWNSPLHF.

This chain links TRBV7-8 with TRBJ1-1, with 9 bases matching TRBD1. The V and J ends lost 1 base and 4 bases, in that order; junction bases with no gene match: 1. The CDR3 has 14 residues. Germline CDR1 and CDR2: SGHVS and FQNEAQ. CDR3 in DNA: TGTGCCAGCAGCTTAGAGGGACAGGGCACTGAAGCTTTCTTT. Translated, it gives CASSLEGQGTEAFF.

CDR3 sequence reads: CASSQAPGLASYEQYF. CDR3 DNA sequence: TGCGCCAGCAGCCAAGCCCCGGGTTTAGCATCCTACGAGCAGTACTTC. This chain joins TRBV4-1 and TRBJ2-7; D unclear. The V end was cut by 1 base, the J end by 1 base, with 14 bases between. Per the germline V gene, CDR1 is MGHRA and CDR2 is YSYEKL. The CDR3 runs to 16 residues.

The genes are TRBV11-2 and TRBJ2-5; no clear D. V was clipped by 3 bases and J by 3 bases, with 5 bases between them. CDR1 is SGHAT and CDR2 is FQNNGV in the germline V gene. This CDR3 contains 12 residues. The CDR3 is CASSLAEETQYF. The CDR3 DNA reads TGTGCCAGCAGCTTGGCAGAAGAGACCCAGTACTTC. The whole variable domain, filled in from reference TRBV11-2 and TRBJ2-5, reads EAGVAQSPRYKIIEKRQSVAFWCNPISGHATLYWYQQILGQGPKLLIQFQNNGVVDDSQLPKDRFSAERLKGVDSTLKIQPAKLEDSAVYLCASSLAEETQYFGPGTRLLVL.

Comments on this clone: Relative to the germline gene, one junction end is altered; a read error may explain this. V is TRBV6-2 or TRBV6-3 and J is TRBJ2-5; a possible D gene is TRBD2 (5 bases). Germline V gene lookup returns CDR1 MNHEY and CDR2 SVGEGT. CDR3 length: 15 residues. The CDR3 region is CASSHSGRGQETQYF. The CDR3 region has the DNA TGTGCCAGCAGTCACTCCGGTCGGGGCCAAGAGACCCAGTACTTC.

The chain employs TRBV28 and TRBJ2-5, with 7 bases identical to TRBD1. The length of the CDR3 is 14 residues. Trimming cost V 5 bases and J 1 base; bases outside gene matches: 4. The germline CDR1 and CDR2 sequences are MDHEN and SYDVKM. The CDR3 reads CASSPGQSQETQYF. In DNA, the CDR3 is TGTGCCAGCAGTCCGGGACAGAGCCAAGAGACCCAGTACTTC.

The sample holds a few counts of this clone. CDR3 sequence (DNA): TGTGCCAGCACTCAAGGCGGGGGGGCACGCACAGATACGCAGTATTTT. Protein sequence: CASTQGGGARTDTQYF. The chain has TRBV3-1 (or the pseudogene TRBV3-2) and TRBJ2-3; 9 bases line up with TRBD2. This CDR3 has 16 amino acids. Germline CDR1 is LGHDT and CDR2 is YNNKEL (reference sequence). After removal of 7 bases from V and 1 base from J, the junction contained 9 bases not matched to a gene.

This clone was recorded a few times. This chain connects TRBV18 to TRBJ1-5; D unresolved. The V end was cut by 2 bases, the J end by 6 bases, with 11 bases between. Germline CDR1 reads KGHSH; CDR2 reads LQKENI. The CDR3 loop spans 14 amino acids. CDR3 in DNA: TGTGCCAGCTCACCATCCGGGATTGGTCAGCCCCAGCATTTT. Translation gives CASSPSGIGQPQHF.

This clone appeared once. The chain uses TRBV18 and TRBJ2-6; TRBD2 might be the D (6 bases). The germline V gene encodes CDR1 KGHSH and CDR2 LQKENI. This CDR3 is built from 15 residues. With 6 bases removed from V and 4 bases from J, the gap between germline ends came to 13 bases. CDR3 nucleotide sequence: TGTGCCAGCTCGGAGGGAATCGCGGGGGCCAACGTCCTGACTTTC. Encoded protein: CASSEGIAGANVLTF.